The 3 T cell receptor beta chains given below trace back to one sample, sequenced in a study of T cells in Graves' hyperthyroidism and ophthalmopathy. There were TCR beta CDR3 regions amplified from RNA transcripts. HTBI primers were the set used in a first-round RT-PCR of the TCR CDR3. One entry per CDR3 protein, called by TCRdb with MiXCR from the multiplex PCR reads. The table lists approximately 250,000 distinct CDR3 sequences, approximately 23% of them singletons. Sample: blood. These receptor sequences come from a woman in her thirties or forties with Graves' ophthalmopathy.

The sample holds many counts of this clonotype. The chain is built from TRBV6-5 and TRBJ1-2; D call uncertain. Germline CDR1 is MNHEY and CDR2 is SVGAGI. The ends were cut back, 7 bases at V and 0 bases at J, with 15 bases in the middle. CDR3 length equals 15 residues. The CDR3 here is CASIVGHNSNYGYTF. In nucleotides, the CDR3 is TGTGCCAGCATCGTCGGGCATAACTCTAACTATGGCTACACCTTC.

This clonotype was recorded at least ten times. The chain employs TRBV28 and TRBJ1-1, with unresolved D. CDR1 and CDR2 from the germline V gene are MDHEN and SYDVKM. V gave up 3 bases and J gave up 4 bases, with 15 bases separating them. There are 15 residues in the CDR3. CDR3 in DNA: TGTGCCAGCAGTTTTGGAACCTGGCGCGGCACTGAAGCTTTCTTT. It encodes CASSFGTWRGTEAFF.

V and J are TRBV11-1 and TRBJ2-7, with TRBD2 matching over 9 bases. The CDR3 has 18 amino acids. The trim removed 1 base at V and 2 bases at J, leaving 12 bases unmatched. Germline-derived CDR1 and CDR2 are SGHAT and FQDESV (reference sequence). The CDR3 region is CASSLVAWGLAGTYEQYF. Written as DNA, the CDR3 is TGTGCCAGCAGCTTAGTGGCGTGGGGACTAGCAGGTACCTACGAGCAGTACTTC.